Listed below are T cell receptor beta chains from one sample, sequenced in a study of T cell responses to AZD1222 COVID-19 vaccine. The assay was immunoSEQ multiplex PCR, and TCRdb's table has in-frame clones only and misses some. Of tens of thousands of clones in the sample, 86% were seen once. Sequencing used peripheral blood, obtained on day 0 of AZD1222 vaccination. Receptors originate from an adult in good health. The CDR3 runs from the conserved cysteine through the conserved F or W.

CDR3aa,j_gene,v_gene
CASSQDAGMLKLFF,TRBJ1-4,TRBV3-1/TRBV3-2
CASRMDSTYEQYF,TRBJ2-7,TRBV25-1
CASSIRQGGTGELFF,TRBJ2-2,TRBV19
CSASPVGAGAIEKTQYF,TRBJ2-5,TRBV20-1
CSVDTAGSLNGYTF,TRBJ1-2,TRBV29-1
CASRLRGGNYGYTF,TRBJ1-2,TRBV27
CASSQDLAGYNEQFF,TRBJ2-1,TRBV4-2
CASSPRDRDYSGNTIYF,TRBJ1-3,TRBV7-8
CASSLRTGNTGELFF,TRBJ2-2,TRBV6-2/TRBV6-3
CASSDRTSGSADTQYF,TRBJ2-3,TRBV5-4
CATSRDNWGAIYEQYF,TRBJ2-7,TRBV15
CASSLETTTDTQYF,TRBJ2-3,TRBV5-4
CASSPNGWATQPQHF,TRBJ1-5,TRBV7-2
CASRRTGELFF,TRBJ2-2,TRBV3-1/TRBV3-2
CASSRQIGQGGEKLFF,TRBJ1-4,TRBV3-1/TRBV3-2
CASSLGHHNEQYF,TRBJ2-7,TRBV7-3
CASSTDTYGYTF,TRBJ1-2,TRBV19
CASSVDPGAANTEAFF,TRBJ1-1,TRBV9
CASSFGVRNSPLHF,TRBJ1-6,TRBV5-1
CASVTKPYSNQPQHF,TRBJ1-5,TRBV19
CASSPGTGGVYGYTF,TRBJ1-2,TRBV7-9
CASSPGQANEQFF,TRBJ2-1,TRBV2
CASSPTGGGEKLFF,TRBJ1-4,TRBV7-8
CARSLSIIHDRDPSLSYEQYF,TRBJ2-7,TRBV27
CASRADRGPNEKLFF,TRBJ1-4,TRBV6-6
CASSQEIGSGNQPQHF,TRBJ1-5,TRBV4-1
CASSQDRLTEAFF,TRBJ1-1,TRBV3-1/TRBV3-2
CASSRSSASTDTQYF,TRBJ2-3,TRBV18
CASSFRWQANVLTF,TRBJ2-6,TRBV11-3
CASSLTPTGDYEQYF,TRBJ2-7,TRBV5-1
CASSEVTDTQYF,TRBJ2-3,TRBV2
CASSLTGGRANTGELFF,TRBJ2-2,TRBV7-3
CASSLVGDEQYF,TRBJ2-7,TRBV12-3/TRBV12-4
CASRETSYNEQFF,TRBJ2-1,TRBV6-5
CASSLGLQGSEQYF,TRBJ2-7,TRBV7-9
CASSSETSGRINAPERVTGELFF,TRBJ2-2,TRBV5-1
CASSLSGSSTNYGYTF,TRBJ1-2,TRBV7-9
CASSSGFHDGTEAFF,TRBJ1-1,TRBV28
CASSSAGGGSPLHF,TRBJ1-6,TRBV7-2
CSVEKGVDTGELFF,TRBJ2-2,TRBV29-1
CASSPGLAEPYEQYF,TRBJ2-7,TRBV11-2
CASSFNRGHSNQPQHF,TRBJ1-5,TRBV28
CTSSSGTGSSYNEQFF,TRBJ2-1,TRBV7-3
CASSLPGQGEKNTQYF,TRBJ2-3,TRBV7-9
CASSEIRTGGIQPQHF,TRBJ1-5,TRBV6-1
CASSPDRTRDEQFF,TRBJ2-1,TRBV7-3
CASSFSVDTEAFF,TRBJ1-1,TRBV7-9
CASSVSGAGNQPQHF,TRBJ1-5,TRBV19
CASSLAQRGRRNQPQHF,TRBJ1-5,TRBV7-6
CASSRGDRAYNSPLHF,TRBJ1-6,TRBV3-1/TRBV3-2
CSAPTNTEAFF,TRBJ1-1,TRBV20-1
CASSLASQGLGEQFF,TRBJ2-1,TRBV5-1
CSVSKRGSRGELFF,TRBJ2-2,TRBV29-1
CASSLDRGNDYGYTF,TRBJ1-2,TRBV28
CASKGPGGTEAFF,TRBJ1-1,TRBV12-3/TRBV12-4
CASSDSGLPGSGNTIYF,TRBJ1-3,TRBV6-1
CASSLAGDGYTF,TRBJ1-2,TRBV7-9